The clone carrying this TCR beta chain was seen many times. Antigen: not known. This specimen belongs to a study of response to subunit inactivated influenza vaccine. One entry per CDR3 protein, called by TCRdb with MiXCR from the RT-PCR reads. The sample includes around 170,000 distinct CDR3 sequences, roughly 10% of them seen just once. Whole-study results and caveats: Authors suggested each seasonal flu vaccination may recruit only limited numbers of new T cells.

Germline-derived CDR1 and CDR2 are MNHEY and SVGEGT. V was clipped by 6 bases and J by 3 bases; unmatched bases: 2. The CDR3 spans 14 residues. The material was CD8+ T cells sorted from PBMCs, obtained roughly 24 months after vaccination. J is TRBJ2-1 and V is TRBV6-2 or TRBV6-3; 10 nucleotides match TRBD1. The receptor was derived from a man aged 50-75 years who received an inactivated influenza vaccine. CDR3 region: CASRDRGGYNEQFF. In nucleotides, the CDR3 is TGTGCCAGCAGGGACAGGGGGGGCTACAATGAGCAGTTCTTC.